This T cell receptor beta chain was profiled in a study of response to subunit inactivated influenza vaccine. Notes on the study in general: The authors suggested that few new T cells are recruited per seasonal influenza vaccination.

CDR3 length: 13 amino acids. In TCRdb, the RT-PCR reads were re-called with MiXCR into one record per CDR3 protein. The sample records almost 600,000 distinct CDR3 sequences, 14% being singletons. This clonotype has just a few counts. Its antigen is not identified. This chain links TRBV21-1 with TRBJ1-1; TRBD1, as called in the table, went unchecked against the DNA. TRBV21-1 is assigned pseudogene status. Material: PBMCs from blood, obtained less than 13 days after vaccination. The TCR originated in a middle-aged man who received an inactivated influenza vaccine. This CDR3 reads CAIGSPGNTEAFF. As DNA, the CDR3 is TGTGCCATTGGTTCCCCGGGTAACACTGAAGCTTTCTTT.